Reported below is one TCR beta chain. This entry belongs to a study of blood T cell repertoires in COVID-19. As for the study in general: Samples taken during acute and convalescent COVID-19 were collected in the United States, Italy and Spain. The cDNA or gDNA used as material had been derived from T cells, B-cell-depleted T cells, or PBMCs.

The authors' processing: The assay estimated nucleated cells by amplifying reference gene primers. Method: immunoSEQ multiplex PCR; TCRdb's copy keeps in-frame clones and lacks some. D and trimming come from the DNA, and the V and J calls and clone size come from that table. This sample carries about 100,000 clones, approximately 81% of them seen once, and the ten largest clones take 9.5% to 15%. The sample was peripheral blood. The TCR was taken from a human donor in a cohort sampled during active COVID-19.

CDR3 sequence reads: CASSLSAGSDTQYF. CDR3 coding DNA: TGTGCCAGCAGCTTGTCGGCAGGGTCAGATACGCAGTATTTT. The genes are TRBV11-2 and TRBJ2-3, with D maybe TRBD1 (5 bases). CDR3 size: 14 residues. Trimming pared 3 bases from V and 4 bases from J, leaving 11 bases between. Germline V CDR1 and CDR2: SGHAT, FQNNGV.